This record looks at one T cell receptor beta chain sequence and its context. As yet, its antigen is unknown. Patients all relapsed after autologous stem cell transplantation, and there was variation in brentuximab vedotin exposure. Complete response, partial response or progressive disease constituted the best response categories observed. The data were produced by immunoSEQ multiplex PCR, yet TCRdb's version contains in-frame clones alone and is incomplete. This sample has 55,000 to 75,000 clones, with 93% found just once. These data belong to a study of PD-1 blockade in classical Hodgkin lymphoma. Study findings and constraints: Those patients who began receiving nivolumab less than 1 year after ASCT had lower diversity, and they were excluded. CD8+ TCR diversity did not rise significantly by C4D1, unlike CD4+. Nothing has yet pinned down what causes the repertoire differences, possibly disease activity or prior therapy.

V was pared by 5 bases and J by 1 base, with 5 bases of the junction left unmatched. The CDR3 is 15 residues long. Germline V CDR1 and CDR2: MNHEY, SVGAGI. The sequenced sample was peripheral blood mononuclear cells (PBMCs), obtained at baseline. This receptor was obtained from a human donor with classical Hodgkin lymphoma. The J gene is TRBJ1-1, the V gene TRBV6-5; 9 positions agree with TRBD1. The CDR3 region has the DNA TGTGCCAGCAGTCCCGGACAGGGGCAGAACACTGAAGCTTTCTTT. Translation gives CASSPGQGQNTEAFF.